This is a list of T cell receptor beta chains from one sample in a study of T-cell memory formation after mild COVID-19. Each CDR3 protein is one row after TCRdb ran MiXCR on the 5' RACE reads. The sample includes tens of thousands of distinct CDR3 sequences, roughly 14% of them seen just once. The sequencing input was PBMCs or a T cell subset sorted from them (not recorded which). These receptors came from an adult woman who had mild COVID-19 (a few samples of this study predate the infection). Cell type and time point are not known. The conserved cysteine and the conserved F or W are not part of the CDR3 here.

v_gene,CDR3aa
TRBV5-1,ASSFLLDSLETQY
TRBV7-9,ASSSWTEYNEQF
TRBV24-1,ATSDSTGVSNQPQH
TRBV7-9,ASSLKGTQPQH
TRBV2,ASRPYRGVTEAF
TRBV3-2,ASSRNGTQSYEQY
TRBV27,ASSLVGDYEQY
TRBV5-1,ASSSDYGYT
TRBV7-2,ASRQGGRNQPQH
TRBV4-3,ASSHSTHERTGELF
TRBV2,ASRDNYGYT
TRBV9,ASSPDRWGEQF
TRBV12-3/TRBV12-4,ASSYVGNQPQH
TRBV15,ATSRVDGYEQY
TRBV3-1,ASSQLGYGYT
TRBV5-1,ASSFPGPEQY
TRBV4-3,ASSQDVGDSEAF
TRBV19,ASSTGGDYNEQF
TRBV7-2,ASSTGTLLRNEQF
TRBV15,ATSRDHSGANVLT
TRBV25-1,ASSGSEDAVF
TRBV29-1,SVGGIGDGVEQY
TRBV7-8,ASSLDGAGAANYGYT
TRBV7-8,ASSLSIGTQEFSAYEQY
TRBV6-2/TRBV6-3,ASRYGPTGEDYGYT
TRBV20-1,SARTGTSGETYEQY
TRBV12-3/TRBV12-4,ASSPPTSSNVLT